These 27 T cell receptor beta chains came from one sample sequenced in a study of blood T cells in healthy people across ages. It was with a sample-barcoded 5' primer and a J-beta primer mix that a second PCR of roughly 6 to 12 cycles was run. From the 5' RACE reads, TCRdb called clonotypes with MiXCR, one entry per CDR3 protein. The sample holds hundreds of thousands of distinct CDR3 sequences, 45% to 60% seen once. Sequencing was carried out using blood. The receptors originated from a man aged 55 to 70 in good health.

The sample holds many counts of this clonotype. The chain couples TRBV12-3 or TRBV12-4 to TRBJ2-7; possible D gene TRBD2, 6 bases. This CDR3 has 13 amino acids. V lost 5 bases, J lost 6 bases, and 14 bases lay in between. For the CDR3, the DNA is TGTGCCAGCAGTCCCGGGAGTCTACTCGAGCAGTACTTC. This translates into CASSPGSLLEQYF.

The CDR3, as DNA: TGTGCCAGCAGTTTACGGGGACAGGGAGGAGTCTCTGGGGCCAACGTCCTGACTTTC. Protein sequence: CASSLRGQGGVSGANVLTF. The rearrangement joins TRBV12-3 or TRBV12-4 to TRBJ2-6, with 9 bases lining up with TRBD1. Trimming removed 2 bases from V and 0 bases from J; junction bases left unmatched: 8. CDR3 length equals 19 residues.

The chain joins TRBV28 to TRBJ2-7; D may be TRBD1 (6 bases). This CDR3 is 14 amino acids long. The germline V gene has CDR1 MDHEN and CDR2 SYDVKM. V lost 5 bases and J 2 bases, leaving 13 bases between the germline ends. The CDR3 sequence: CASSVYAGAYEQYF. The CDR3 DNA reads as TGTGCCAGCAGTGTGTACGCAGGGGCCTACGAGCAGTACTTC.

The chain couples TRBV6-6 to TRBJ1-2, with D unresolved. Germline CDR1 MNHNY, CDR2 SVGAGI (reference sequence). Trimming removed 3 bases at V and 5 bases at J, with 13 bases between. This CDR3 spans 14 amino acids. DNA of the CDR3: TGTGCCAGCAGTTATCCGGCGGGAGAATATGGCTACACCTTC. As protein: CASSYPAGEYGYTF.

The chain employs TRBV6-2 or TRBV6-3 and TRBJ1-1; 9 bases fit TRBD1. This CDR3 is 18 amino acids long. The V gene end was trimmed by 6 bases and the J gene end by 1 base; junction bases not matched to a gene: 15. The germline V gene encodes CDR1 MNHEY and CDR2 SVGEGT. The CDR3 loop is CASSPYTTGTGPNTEAFF. CDR3 sequence (DNA): TGTGCCAGCAGCCCCTACACCACCGGGACAGGGCCGAACACTGAAGCTTTCTTT.

CDR3 protein: CASSRTGVATPYF. Written as DNA, the CDR3 is TGTGCCAGCTCGCGTACGGGGGTAGCCACCCCGTACTTC. The V call is TRBV25-1, the J call TRBJ2-4, with a weak D call TRBD2 (6 bases). Trimming left V 8 bases short and J 15 bases short, with 23 bases between. CDR1 and CDR2 (germline): MGHDK, SYGVNS. The CDR3 contains 13 residues.

The V gene is TRBV29-1, the J gene TRBJ2-4; D uncertain. The J call may be incorrect, as the DNA end agrees better with TRBJ2-7. This CDR3 spans 12 amino acids. CDR1 and CDR2 (germline): SQVTM, ANQGSEA. CDR3 sequence reads: CSVFLPPYEQYF. CDR3 bases: TGCAGCGTTTTCCTCCCCCCTTACGAGCAGTACTTC.

This clonotype was recorded only once. The chain employs TRBV2 and TRBJ2-5; a possible D gene is TRBD1 (5 bases). The J call is in doubt because the DNA end fits TRBJ2-1 better. Germline V lookup: CDR1 SNHLY, CDR2 FYNNEI. This CDR3 contains 14 residues. CDR3 in amino acids: CATEHRLGQETQFF. DNA for the CDR3: TGTGCCACCGAACACCGCCTCGGACAAGAGACCCAGTTCTTC.

This chain joins TRBV20-1 and TRBJ2-7; 9 nucleotides agree with TRBD1. Germline assignment: CDR1 DFQATT and CDR2 SNEGSKA (reference sequence). CDR3 length: 15 residues. V was pared by 3 bases and J by 2 bases, with 8 bases of the junction left unmatched. This CDR3 reads CSARAARQGAYEQYF. The CDR3 DNA follows: TGCAGTGCTAGGGCGGCGCGACAGGGGGCCTACGAGCAGTACTTC.

This clonotype has just a few counts. The chain is built from TRBV7-2 and TRBJ2-3; no definite D call. Germline values: CDR1 SGHTA, CDR2 FQGNSA. The CDR3 sequence is 15 residues long. V lost 0 bases and J lost 4, with 11 bases in between. In DNA form, the CDR3 reads TGTGCCAGCAGCTTAGCACTCCGCCCGGCAGATACGCAGTATTTT. It is translated as CASSLALRPADTQYF.

The CDR3 bases are TGCAGTGCCGAACCTGCAATTTCTTTCCTCTATGGCTACACCTTC. It is translated as CSAEPAISFLYGYTF. The rearrangement joins TRBV20-1 to TRBJ1-2, with D hard to call. Trimming pared 6 bases from V and 4 bases from J, leaving 21 bases between. This CDR3 has 15 residues. Germline V gene lookup returns CDR1 DFQATT and CDR2 SNEGSKA (reference sequence).

This clonotype showed up just a few times. V usage is TRBV20-1 and J usage is TRBJ1-2, with 7 nucleotides matching TRBD1. The CDR3 covers 14 residues. CDR1 and CDR2 from the germline V gene are DFQATT and SNEGSKA (reference sequence). V gave up 0 bases and J gave up 7 bases; unmatched junction bases: 8. The CDR3 nucleotides read TGCAGTGCTAGAGACAACGACAGGGAAGGTGGCTACACCTTC. It is translated as CSARDNDREGGYTF.

The J gene is TRBJ2-3, the V gene TRBV20-1; 13 bases are a match to TRBD2. The V gene's germline CDR1 is DFQATT and CDR2 SNEGSKA (reference sequence). V shed 6 bases, J shed 2 bases, and the junction held 2 bases outside the gene matches. The CDR3 contains 14 residues. CDR3 in DNA: TGCAGTGCAACTAGCGGGGGGGCCACAGATACGCAGTATTTT. It yields the protein CSATSGGATDTQYF.

The chain uses TRBV6-1 and TRBJ2-5, with 7 bases lining up with TRBD1. The J call is in doubt because the DNA end fits TRBJ2-7 better. Germline values: CDR1 MNHNS, CDR2 SASEGT. The CDR3 totals 17 residues. CDR3 in amino acids: CASSSNHDREGRYEQYF. The CDR3 DNA follows: TGTGCCAGCAGCTCTAATCATGACAGGGAAGGACGCTACGAGCAGTACTTC.

The chain recombines TRBV4-3 with TRBJ2-1, with TRBD2 matching over 12 bases. This CDR3 has 18 amino acids. V shed 0 bases, J shed 8 bases, and the junction held 11 bases outside the gene matches. Germline assignment: CDR1 LGHNA and CDR2 YSLEER. The CDR3 nucleotides read TGCGCCAGCAGCCAAGATGGGGCTAGCGGGAGGGCCAGGGATGAGCAGTTCTTC. It yields the protein CASSQDGASGRARDEQFF.

The rearrangement uses TRBV10-3 and TRBJ2-7, with TRBD1 matching over 7 bases. The CDR3 covers 15 residues. In germline, CDR1 is ENHRY, CDR2 SYGVKD. The V segment lost 2 bases and the J segment 6 bases; nucleotides outside the gene matches: 10. The CDR3: CAISETKTTGAEQYF. CDR3 in DNA: TGTGCCATCAGTGAGACCAAAACAACAGGGGCCGAGCAGTACTTC.

V gene TRBV28 combines with J gene TRBJ2-7; a weak D match, TRBD2 (5 bases). Trimming took 8 bases from V and 3 from J, leaving 14 bases between them. Germline V gives CDR1 MDHEN, CDR2 SYDVKM. This CDR3 region has 13 residues. CDR3 DNA sequence: TGTGCCAGCGAAGGACTCCTTAGCTACGAGCAGTACTTC. It encodes CASEGLLSYEQYF.

This rearrangement joins TRBV24-1 to TRBJ1-5, with D unresolved. The CDR3 covers 12 residues. V was pared by 4 bases and J by 3 bases, with 3 bases between. The V gene's germline CDR1 is KGHDR and CDR2 SFDVKD. The CDR3: CATSDSNQPQHF. CDR3 nucleotide sequence: TGTGCCACCAGTGACTCCAATCAGCCCCAGCATTTT.

This chain connects TRBV11-2 to TRBJ2-3; 7 bases are a match to TRBD1. The CDR3 spans 15 residues. V lost 8 bases, J lost 1 base, and 9 bases stayed unmatched. Germline loops: CDR1 SGHAT, CDR2 FQNNGV. For the CDR3, the DNA is TGTGCCAGCCGTCCGGGACAGTGGGGCACAGATACGCAGTATTTT. Translated, it gives CASRPGQWGTDTQYF. The full variable domain, in which reference TRBV11-2 and TRBJ2-3 provide the parts outside the CDR3, is EAGVAQSPRYKIIEKRQSVAFWCNPISGHATLYWYQQILGQGPKLLIQFQNNGVVDDSQLPKDRFSAERLKGVDSTLKIQPAKLEDSAVYLCASRPGQWGTDTQYFGPGTRLTVL.

This clonotype showed up just a few times. This chain joins TRBV4-1 and TRBJ2-1; D uncertain. This CDR3 is 12 amino acids long. V dropped 4 bases and J dropped 9 bases, with 10 bases sitting between them. Germline values: CDR1 MGHRA, CDR2 YSYEKL. CDR3 in amino acids: CASSPQWGEQFF. The CDR3 bases are TGCGCCAGCAGCCCCCAGTGGGGTGAGCAGTTCTTC.

This clonotype has just a few counts. The V and J genes are TRBV25-1 and TRBJ2-3; D unclear. The CDR3 sequence is 8 residues long. With 11 bases removed from V and 8 bases from J, the gap between germline ends came to 5 bases. Germline CDR1 and CDR2: MGHDK and SYGVNS. CDR3 region: CAWGTQYF. CDR3 in DNA: TGTGCCTGGGGTACGCAGTATTTT.

Regarding this clonotype: Being one base from a much bigger clone, this may be a read error. J is TRBJ1-2 and V is TRBV15; 7 bases fit TRBD1. From germline, CDR1 is LNHNV and CDR2 YYDKDF (reference sequence). The CDR3 consists of 14 residues. CDR3 DNA sequence: TGTGCCACCAGCAGCGGGACAGAGACCTATGGCCACACCTTC. It translates to CATSSGTETYGHTF.

The V call is TRBV5-1, the J call TRBJ2-7; D is possibly TRBD2 (7 bases). CDR3 length: 14 residues. V was pared by 7 bases and J by 1 base, with 15 bases between. CDR1 is SGHRS, CDR2 YFSETQ, per germline. This CDR3 is CASHQEGGSYEQYF. In DNA, the CDR3 is TGCGCCAGCCACCAGGAGGGGGGGTCCTACGAGCAGTACTTC.

This clonotype was detected only a few times. The chain uses TRBV7-3 and TRBJ2-1; D not certain. CDR3 length equals 13 residues. Germline CDR1 SGHTA, CDR2 FQGTGA. V shed 2 bases and J shed 10 bases, with 12 bases lying between them. The chain's CDR3 is CASSLDPVREQFF. The DNA of the CDR3 is TGTGCCAGCAGCTTAGATCCAGTAAGGGAGCAGTTCTTC. The variable domain in full, with the rest retrieved from reference TRBV7-3 and TRBJ2-1, is GAGVSQTPSNKVTEKGKYVELRCDPISGHTALYWYRQSLGQGPEFLIYFQGTGAADDSGLPNDRFFAVRPEGSVSTLKIQRTERGDSAVYLCASSLDPVREQFFGPGTRLTVL.

V is TRBV20-1 and J is TRBJ1-5, with D hard to call. The V end was cut by 5 bases, the J end by 2 bases, with 13 bases between. The CDR3 is 14 residues long. Germline assignment: CDR1 DFQATT and CDR2 SNEGSKA (reference sequence). The CDR3 DNA sequence: TGCAGTGCTCCGCCTGGCGGTCGCAATCAGCCCCAGCATTTT. This translates into CSAPPGGRNQPQHF.

This rearrangement joins TRBV20-1 to TRBJ1-6; TRBD1 agrees at 12 bases. Germline V CDR1 and CDR2: DFQATT, SNEGSKA (reference sequence). The CDR3 runs to 15 residues. The J segment lost 9 bases and the V segment lost 1 base, leaving 4 bases of the junction unmatched. CDR3 sequence (DNA): TGCAGTGCTAGAGGGGGACAGGGGGCTTTTTCACCCCTCCACTTT. This codes for CSARGGQGAFSPLHF.

This chain uses TRBV5-1 with TRBJ2-3, with 8 bases matching TRBD1. V trimming: 7 bases; J trimming: 0 bases; junction bases outside the gene matches: 4. The CDR3 sequence is 14 residues long. Looked up from germline, CDR1 is SGHRS and CDR2 is YFSETQ. CDR3 sequence (DNA): TGCGCCAGCCAGGGGGCCATTAGCACAGATACGCAGTATTTT. The encoded protein is CASQGAISTDTQYF.